The 5 T cell receptor beta chains reported below all come from one sample, sequenced in a study of CD8 T cells in ankylosing spondylitis. Using its own MiXCR run on the 5' RACE reads, TCRdb lists one record per CDR3 protein. Among around 150,000 distinct CDR3 sequences, 6% to 8% were seen once, and the ten largest hold 9.5% to 15%. The material sequenced was blood, either unsorted or a sorted T cell fraction (not recorded which). The receptors were sampled from a female donor with ankylosing spondylitis or in good health (not recorded which).

The gene calls are TRBV7-2 and TRBJ1-4, with 10 positions matching TRBD1. CDR3 size: 17 residues. The trim removed 2 bases at V and 2 bases at J, leaving 5 bases unmatched. Germline assignment: CDR1 SGHTA and CDR2 FQGNSA. CDR3 loop: CASSLRQGASTNEKLFF. CDR3 DNA sequence: TGTGCCAGCAGCTTAAGACAGGGGGCGTCGACTAATGAAAAACTGTTTTTT.

This clonotype was found many times. The gene calls are TRBV6-6 and TRBJ2-5; D ambiguous. The CDR3 is 13 residues long. Germline V gene sequence: CDR1 MNHNY, CDR2 SVGAGI (reference sequence). Trimming left V 3 bases short and J 4 bases short, with 9 bases between. CDR3 nucleotide sequence: TGTGCCAGCAGTTATTTTGGCGGAGAGACCCAGTACTTC. Its translation is CASSYFGGETQYF.

This clonotype was counted at least ten times. The rearrangement joins TRBV2 to TRBJ2-2; TRBD1 matches 7 bases. The CDR3 sequence is 14 residues long. Germline V gene sequence: CDR1 SNHLY, CDR2 FYNNEI. The J segment lost 0 bases and the V segment lost 6 bases, leaving 1 base of the junction unmatched. This chain's CDR3 is CASRDRSNTGELFF. As DNA, the CDR3 is TGTGCCAGCAGGGACAGGTCGAACACCGGGGAGCTGTTTTTT.

This clonotype was seen ten or more times. The chain combines TRBV12-3 or TRBV12-4 with TRBJ2-2; D possibly corresponds to TRBD2 (6 bases). CDR3 size: 15 residues. The V gene lost 6 bases and the J gene lost 7 bases, with 18 bases spanning the gap. This CDR3 reads CASRPPGGAVGELFF. CDR3 coding DNA: TGTGCCAGCAGACCCCCCGGCGGGGCAGTCGGGGAGCTGTTTTTT.

This clonotype was counted at least ten times. The rearrangement links TRBV5-4 to TRBJ2-5; D gene ambiguous. This CDR3 is built from 14 residues. V was clipped by 0 bases and J by 3 bases, with 9 bases between them. Germline CDR1 reads SGHNT; CDR2 reads YYREEE (reference sequence). CDR3 coding DNA: TGTGCCAGCAGCTTGGTGGGCAAGAAAGAGACCCAGTACTTC. The encoded protein is CASSLVGKKETQYF.